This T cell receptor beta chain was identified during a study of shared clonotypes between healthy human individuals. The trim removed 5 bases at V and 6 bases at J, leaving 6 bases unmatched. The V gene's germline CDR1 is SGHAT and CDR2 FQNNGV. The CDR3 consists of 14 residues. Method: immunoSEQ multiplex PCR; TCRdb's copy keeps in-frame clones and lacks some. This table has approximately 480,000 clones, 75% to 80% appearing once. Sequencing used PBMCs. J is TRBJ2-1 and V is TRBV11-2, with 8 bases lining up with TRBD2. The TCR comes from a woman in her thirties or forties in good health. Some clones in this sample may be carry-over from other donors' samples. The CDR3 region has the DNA TGTGCCAGCAGCCCGGGACTAGTTCTCAATGAGCAGTTCTTC. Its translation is CASSPGLVLNEQFF.